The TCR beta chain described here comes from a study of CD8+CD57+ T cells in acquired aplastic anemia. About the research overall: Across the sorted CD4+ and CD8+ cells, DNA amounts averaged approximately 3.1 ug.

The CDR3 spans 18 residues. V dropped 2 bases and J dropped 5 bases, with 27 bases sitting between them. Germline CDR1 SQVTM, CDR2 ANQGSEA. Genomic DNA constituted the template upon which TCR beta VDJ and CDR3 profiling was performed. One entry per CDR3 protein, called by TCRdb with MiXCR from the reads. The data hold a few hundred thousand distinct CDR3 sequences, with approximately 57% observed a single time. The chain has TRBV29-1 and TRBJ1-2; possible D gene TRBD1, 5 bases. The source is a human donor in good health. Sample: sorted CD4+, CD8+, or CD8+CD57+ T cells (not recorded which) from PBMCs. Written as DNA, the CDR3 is TGCAGCGTTGAATCTAGGCGGGGCCTTCCACCTAGTCGGTATGGCTACACCTTC. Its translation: CSVESRRGLPPSRYGYTF.